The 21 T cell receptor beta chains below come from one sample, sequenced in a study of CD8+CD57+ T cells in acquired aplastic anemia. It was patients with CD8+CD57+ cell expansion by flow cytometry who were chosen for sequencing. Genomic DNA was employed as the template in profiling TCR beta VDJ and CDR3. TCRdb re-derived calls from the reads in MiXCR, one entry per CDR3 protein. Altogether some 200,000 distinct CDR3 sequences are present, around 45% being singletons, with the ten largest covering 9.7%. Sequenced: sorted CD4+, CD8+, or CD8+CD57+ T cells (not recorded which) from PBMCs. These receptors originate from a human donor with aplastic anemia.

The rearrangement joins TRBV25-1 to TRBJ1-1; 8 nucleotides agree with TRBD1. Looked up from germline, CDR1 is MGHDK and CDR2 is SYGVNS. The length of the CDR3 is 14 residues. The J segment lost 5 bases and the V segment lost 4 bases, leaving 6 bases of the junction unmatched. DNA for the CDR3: TGTGCCAGCAGTGTGGCAGGGGGCTGGACTGAAGCTTTCTTT. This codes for CASSVAGGWTEAFF.

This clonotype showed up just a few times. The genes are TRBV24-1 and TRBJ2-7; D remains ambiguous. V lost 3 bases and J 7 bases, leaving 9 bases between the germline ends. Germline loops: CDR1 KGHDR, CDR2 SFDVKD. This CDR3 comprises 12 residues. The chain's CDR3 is CATSDPPLEQYF. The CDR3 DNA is TGTGCCACCAGTGATCCTCCCCTTGAGCAGTACTTC.

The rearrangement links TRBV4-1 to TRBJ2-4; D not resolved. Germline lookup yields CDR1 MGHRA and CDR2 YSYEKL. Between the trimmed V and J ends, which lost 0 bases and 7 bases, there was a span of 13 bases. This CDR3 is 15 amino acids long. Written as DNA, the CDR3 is TGCGCCAGCAGCCAAGATCTGGAGCGTGAGAACATTCAGTACTTC. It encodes CASSQDLERENIQYF.

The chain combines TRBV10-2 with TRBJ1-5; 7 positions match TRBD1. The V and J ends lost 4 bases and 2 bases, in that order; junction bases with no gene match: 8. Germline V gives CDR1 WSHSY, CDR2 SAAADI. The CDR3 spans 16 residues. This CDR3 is CASSVTGAAGNQPQHF. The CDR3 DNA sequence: TGCGCCAGCAGTGTTACAGGGGCCGCAGGCAATCAGCCCCAGCATTTT.

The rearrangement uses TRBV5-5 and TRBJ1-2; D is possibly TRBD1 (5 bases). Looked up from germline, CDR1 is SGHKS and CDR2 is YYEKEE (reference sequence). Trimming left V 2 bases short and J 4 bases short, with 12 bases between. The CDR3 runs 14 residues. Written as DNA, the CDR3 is TGTGCCAGCAGCTTCGGGACGGCAGGCTATGGCTACACCTTC. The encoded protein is CASSFGTAGYGYTF.

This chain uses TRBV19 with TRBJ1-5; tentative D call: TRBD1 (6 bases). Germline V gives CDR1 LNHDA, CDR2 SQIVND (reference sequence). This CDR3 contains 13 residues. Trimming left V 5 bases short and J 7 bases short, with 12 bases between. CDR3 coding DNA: TGTGCCAGTAGTCAGGACAGCGGCCAGCCCCAGCATTTT. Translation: CASSQDSGQPQHF.

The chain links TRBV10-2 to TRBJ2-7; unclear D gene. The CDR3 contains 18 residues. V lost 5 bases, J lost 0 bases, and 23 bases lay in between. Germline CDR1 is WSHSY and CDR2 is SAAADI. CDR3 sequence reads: CASSFPQHPGAGSYEQYF. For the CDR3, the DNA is TGCGCCAGCAGTTTCCCACAACACCCAGGAGCCGGCTCCTACGAGCAGTACTTC.

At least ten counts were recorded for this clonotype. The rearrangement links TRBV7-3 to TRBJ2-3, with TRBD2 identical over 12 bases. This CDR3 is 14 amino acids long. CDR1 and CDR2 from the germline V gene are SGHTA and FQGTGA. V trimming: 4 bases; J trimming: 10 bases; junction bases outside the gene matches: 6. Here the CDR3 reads CASSSSGRAGPQYF. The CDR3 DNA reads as TGTGCCAGCAGCTCTAGCGGGAGGGCCGGTCCGCAGTATTTT.

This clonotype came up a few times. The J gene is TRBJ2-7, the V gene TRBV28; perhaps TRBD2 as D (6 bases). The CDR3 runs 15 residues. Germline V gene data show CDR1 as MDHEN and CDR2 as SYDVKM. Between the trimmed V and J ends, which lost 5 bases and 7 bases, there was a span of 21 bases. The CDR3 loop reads CASSPYRDRGGEQYF. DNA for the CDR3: TGTGCCAGCAGTCCGTACCGGGACCGCGGAGGGGAGCAGTACTTC.

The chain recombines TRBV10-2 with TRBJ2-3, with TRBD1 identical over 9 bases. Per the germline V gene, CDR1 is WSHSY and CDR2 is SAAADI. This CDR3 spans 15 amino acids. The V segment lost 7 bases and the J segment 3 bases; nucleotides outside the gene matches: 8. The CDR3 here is CASIHRGHPTDTQYF. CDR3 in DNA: TGCGCCAGCATTCACAGGGGGCACCCTACAGATACGCAGTATTTT.

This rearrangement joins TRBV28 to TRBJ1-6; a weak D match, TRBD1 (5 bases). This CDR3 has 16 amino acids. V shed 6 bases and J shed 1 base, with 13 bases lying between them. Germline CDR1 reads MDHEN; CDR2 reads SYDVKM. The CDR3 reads CASSFAGKSYNSPLHF. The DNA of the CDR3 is TGTGCCAGCAGCTTTGCAGGGAAGTCCTATAATTCACCCCTCCACTTT.

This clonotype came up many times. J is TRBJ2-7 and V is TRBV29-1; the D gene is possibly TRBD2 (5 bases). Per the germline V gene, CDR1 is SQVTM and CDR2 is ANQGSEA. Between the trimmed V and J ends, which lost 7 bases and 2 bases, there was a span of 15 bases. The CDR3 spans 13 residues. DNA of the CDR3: TGCAGCGCGGGGAGAGGGCAGACCTACGAGCAGTACTTC. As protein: CSAGRGQTYEQYF.

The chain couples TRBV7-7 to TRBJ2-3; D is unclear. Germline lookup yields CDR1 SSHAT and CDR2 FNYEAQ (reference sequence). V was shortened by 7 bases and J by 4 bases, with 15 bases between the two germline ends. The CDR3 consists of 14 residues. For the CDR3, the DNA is TGTGCCAGCACCCTTACGAAGAGCGCAGATACGCAGTATTTT. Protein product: CASTLTKSADTQYF.

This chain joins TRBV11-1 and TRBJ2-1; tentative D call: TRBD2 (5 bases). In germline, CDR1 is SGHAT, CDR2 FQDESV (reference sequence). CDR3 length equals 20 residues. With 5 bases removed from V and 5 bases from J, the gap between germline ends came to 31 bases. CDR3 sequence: CASSAGSRDGRIPNHNEQFF. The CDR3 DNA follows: TGTGCCAGCAGCGCCGGCTCCCGGGATGGACGAATTCCTAATCACAATGAGCAGTTCTTC.

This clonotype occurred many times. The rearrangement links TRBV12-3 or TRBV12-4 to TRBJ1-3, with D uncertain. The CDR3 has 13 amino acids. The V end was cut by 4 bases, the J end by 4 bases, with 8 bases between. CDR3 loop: CASSYSLGNTIYF. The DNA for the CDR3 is TGTGCCAGCAGTTACAGTTTAGGAAACACCATATATTTT.

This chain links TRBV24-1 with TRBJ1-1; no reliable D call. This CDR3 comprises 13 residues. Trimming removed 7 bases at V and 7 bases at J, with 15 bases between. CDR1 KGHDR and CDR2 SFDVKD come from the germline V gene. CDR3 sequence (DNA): TGTGCCACCAGGGAGGACGACTACAATGAAGCTTTCTTT. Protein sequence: CATREDDYNEAFF.

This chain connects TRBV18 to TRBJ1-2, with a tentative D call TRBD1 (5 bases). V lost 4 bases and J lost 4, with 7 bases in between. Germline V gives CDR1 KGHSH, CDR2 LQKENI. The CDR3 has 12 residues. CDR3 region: CASSRDGYGYTF. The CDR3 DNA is TGTGCCAGCTCACGGGACGGCTATGGCTACACCTTC. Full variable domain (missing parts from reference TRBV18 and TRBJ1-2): NAGVMQNPRHLVRRRGQEARLRCSPMKGHSHVYWYRQLPEEGLKFMVYLQKENIIDESGMPKERFSAEFPKEGPSILRIQQVVRGDSAAYFCASSRDGYGYTFGSGTRLTVV.

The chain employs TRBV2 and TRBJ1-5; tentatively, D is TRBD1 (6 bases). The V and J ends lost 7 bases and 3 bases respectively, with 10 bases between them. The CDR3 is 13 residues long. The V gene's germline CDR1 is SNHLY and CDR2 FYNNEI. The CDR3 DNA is TGTGCCAGCAAACAGGGTAACAATCAGCCCCAGCATTTT. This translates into CASKQGNNQPQHF.

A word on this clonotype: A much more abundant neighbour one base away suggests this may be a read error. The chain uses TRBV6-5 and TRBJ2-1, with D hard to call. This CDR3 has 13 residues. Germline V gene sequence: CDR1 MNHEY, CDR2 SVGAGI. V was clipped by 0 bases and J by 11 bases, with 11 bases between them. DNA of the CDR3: TGTGCCAGCAGTTACTCGAGAACTACTAAGCAGTTCTTC. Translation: CASSYSRTTKQFF.

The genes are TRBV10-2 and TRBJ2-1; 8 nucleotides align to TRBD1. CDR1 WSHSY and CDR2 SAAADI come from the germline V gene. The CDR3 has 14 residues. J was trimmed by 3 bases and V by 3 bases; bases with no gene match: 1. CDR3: CASSDTGGYNEQFF. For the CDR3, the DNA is TGCGCCAGCAGTGATACAGGGGGCTACAATGAGCAGTTCTTC.

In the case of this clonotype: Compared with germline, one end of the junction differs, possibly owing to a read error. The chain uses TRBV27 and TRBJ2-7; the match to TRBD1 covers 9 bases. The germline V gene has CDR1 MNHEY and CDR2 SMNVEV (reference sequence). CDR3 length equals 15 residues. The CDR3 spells CASKTGTGSPYGQYF. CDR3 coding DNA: TGTGCCAGCAAAACCGGGACAGGGTCCCCCTACGGGCAGTACTTC.